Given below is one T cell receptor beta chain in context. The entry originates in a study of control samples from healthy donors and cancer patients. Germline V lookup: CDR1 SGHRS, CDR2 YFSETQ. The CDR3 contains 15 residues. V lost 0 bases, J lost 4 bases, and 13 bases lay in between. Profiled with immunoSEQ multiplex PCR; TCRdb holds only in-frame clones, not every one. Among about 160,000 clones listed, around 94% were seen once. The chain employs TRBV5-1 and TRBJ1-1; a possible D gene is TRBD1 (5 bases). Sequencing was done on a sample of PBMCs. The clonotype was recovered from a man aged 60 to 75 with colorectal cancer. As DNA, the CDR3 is TGCGCCAGCAGCTTGGAGTCAGGGTTTACCACTGAAGCTTTCTTT. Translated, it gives CASSLESGFTTEAFF. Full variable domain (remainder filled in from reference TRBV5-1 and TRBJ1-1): KAGVTQTPRYLIKTRGQQVTLSCSPISGHRSVSWYQQTPGQGLQFLFEYFSETQRNKGNFPGRFSGRQFSNSRSEMNVSTLELGDSALYLCASSLESGFTTEAFFGQGTRLTVV.